A selection of T cell receptor beta chains follows, all from one sample in a study of T-cell reconstitution after alpha-beta-depleted transplantation in children. MiXCR was run by TCRdb on the PCR reads, yielding one entry per CDR3 protein. The table lists about 540,000 distinct CDR3 sequences, roughly 18% of them singletons, with 3.3% in the top ten. The sequenced sample was PBMCs from the stem cell graft donor, obtained from the stem cell graft. The receptors derive from a human donor who donated a stem cell graft to a child with acute lymphoblastic leukemia. The conserved cysteine and the conserved F or W are not part of the CDR3 here.

>TRBV5-1
ASSLRSGTNTGELF
>TRBV7-8
ASSWYGQQETQY
>TRBV20-1
CARGGTGPGRQPQH
>TRBV3-1
ASSQDGREYFEQY
>TRBV27
ASRRQGRNYEQY
>TRBV5-6
ASSSSSGGETQY
>TRBV7-2
ASSRLPPSERYTQY
>TRBV11-2
ASSFARGSYEQY
>TRBV20-1
SARRLAGYGDTQY
>TRBV7-2
ASSWLLTYNEQF
>TRBV5-1
ASGPTQGMRTEAF
>TRBV5-1
ASSPQAGPNYGYT
>TRBV5-1
ASSVNTGARDTEAF
>TRBV7-8
ASSSHRGLKRDEKLF
>TRBV25-1
ASSGWDRGQFNEQF
>TRBV12-3/TRBV12-4
ASSLLLEGGLYGYT
>TRBV27
ASSLELSYNEQF
>TRBV7-9
ASSVKSSGNAIY
>TRBV6-5
ASSYVAGANVLT
>TRBV12-3/TRBV12-4
ASSSGDLIEAF
>TRBV7-8
ASSSGQGRDYGYT
>TRBV12-3/TRBV12-4
ASSFGGGGEQY
>TRBV5-6
ASSSEGAYNEQF
>TRBV7-9
ASSHWGRGEAF
>TRBV5-6
ASSFGSGMGNEQF
>TRBV29-1
SVDSFYT
>TRBV20-1
SARDAAYSNQPQH
>TRBV7-9
ASSSRDRVTEAF
>TRBV20-1
SASTSGTGRGEQY
>TRBV3-1
ASSQDWNEKLF
>TRBV3-1
ASSRRGPLKNIQY
>TRBV3-1
ASSQAQGENTQY
>TRBV21-1
ASSPNRDREETQY
>TRBV7-9
ASSHGQDWSQPQH
>TRBV7-7
ASSKLAGVKYEQF
>TRBV7-9
ASSLTAGEHF
>TRBV3-1
ASSQDRASGGGYT
>TRBV12-3/TRBV12-4
ASSSPGLSNNEQF
>TRBV20-1
SAKVWQQETQY
>TRBV2
ASSEGFHRGRGQPQH
>TRBV12-3/TRBV12-4
ASSAQQGPIAKNIQY
>TRBV5-1
ASRPAEETQY
>TRBV18
ASSPLRENYGYT
>TRBV5-1
ASSPGQGNTEAF